This section outlines one T cell receptor beta chain sequence together with its context. This sample is drawn from a study of blood T cell repertoires in COVID-19. V was clipped by 6 bases and J by 3 bases, with 12 bases between them. In germline, CDR1 is MNHEY, CDR2 SVGAGI. The CDR3 loop spans 13 amino acids. This table comes from immunoSEQ multiplex PCR, and its TCRdb copy is limited to in-frame clones, with some not included. The sample has a few hundred thousand clones, around 91% seen once. The sample consisted of PBMCs or T cells enriched from blood (not recorded which). The source is a man aged 25 to 40 who had recovered from COVID-19. This chain connects TRBV6-5 to TRBJ2-7, with D possibly being TRBD2 (5 bases). CDR3 sequence reads: CASREDPIYEQYF. CDR3 coding DNA: TGTGCCAGCAGGGAGGACCCGATCTACGAGCAGTACTTC.